One and the same sample provided the 14 T cell receptor beta chains below, sequenced in a study of cytomegalovirus exposure and HLA in healthy donors. Sequencing used immunoSEQ multiplex PCR; TCRdb keeps in-frame clones, though not all of them. This sample yields a few hundred thousand clones, of which about 92% are seen a single time; 2.5% to 3.5% belongs to the top ten. The sample taken for sequencing was PBMCs. The receptors originated from a woman in her 30s in good health and CMV-seronegative.

The sample holds one count of this clone. The genes are TRBV27 and TRBJ2-1, with a tentative D call TRBD1 (6 bases). The V end was cut by 5 bases, the J end by 9 bases, with 20 bases between. The germline CDR1 and CDR2 sequences are MNHEY and SMNVEV (reference sequence). This CDR3 comprises 15 residues. This CDR3 is CASSRPGQGRSEQFF. CDR3 in DNA: TGTGCCAGCAGTAGACCGGGACAAGGTCGAAGTGAGCAGTTCTTC.

This rearrangement joins TRBV7-3 to TRBJ2-2; D gene ambiguous. The CDR3 runs to 16 residues. Germline V lookup: CDR1 SGHTA, CDR2 FQGTGA. V lost 5 bases, J lost 4 bases, and 17 bases lay in between. This CDR3 reads CASSIQTKVGTGELFF. The CDR3 coding sequence is TGTGCCAGCAGCATACAAACTAAGGTCGGCACCGGGGAGCTGTTTTTT.

The V gene is TRBV11-2, the J gene TRBJ2-7; 7 bases match TRBD1. Unmatched junction bases numbered 9, after V lost 5 bases and J lost 5 bases. The CDR3 sequence is 14 residues long. The germline V gene has CDR1 SGHAT and CDR2 FQNNGV. The CDR3: CASSERQGSHEQYF. In DNA form, the CDR3 reads TGTGCCAGCAGCGAAAGACAGGGCTCGCACGAGCAGTACTTC.

The chain carries TRBV7-2 and TRBJ2-2; 7 bases match TRBD1. CDR3 length: 14 residues. J was trimmed by 5 bases and V by 5 bases; bases with no gene match: 5. CDR1 SGHTA and CDR2 FQGNSA come from the germline V gene. This chain's CDR3 is CASSRDRVTGELFF. For the CDR3, the DNA is TGTGCCAGCAGCCGGGACAGAGTGACCGGGGAGCTGTTTTTT.

The CDR3 protein is CASSQGTGGNGELFF. The CDR3 DNA sequence: TGCGCCAGCAGCCAAGGGACAGGGGGCAACGGGGAGCTGTTTTTT. The rearrangement joins TRBV4-3 to TRBJ2-2, with 11 bases matching TRBD1. The V segment lost 1 base and the J segment 7 bases; nucleotides outside the gene matches: 2. The CDR3 length is 15 residues. Looked up from germline, CDR1 is LGHNA and CDR2 is YSLEER.

This rearrangement joins TRBV28 to TRBJ2-1, with TRBD2 matching over 10 bases. Germline V CDR1 and CDR2: MDHEN, SYDVKM. The CDR3 is 14 amino acids. After removal of 5 bases from V and 6 bases from J, the junction contained 4 bases not matched to a gene. The CDR3 spells CASSTGTSVNEQFF. The CDR3, as DNA: TGTGCCAGCAGTACCGGGACTAGCGTCAATGAGCAGTTCTTC.

CDR3 in amino acids: CASSLRPLTSASYNEQFF. The CDR3 DNA reads TGTGCCAGCAGTTTACGGCCCCTGACTAGCGCTTCCTACAATGAGCAGTTCTTC. The chain uses TRBV28 and TRBJ2-1; 8 bases match TRBD2. Germline V gene sequence: CDR1 MDHEN, CDR2 SYDVKM. The V and J ends lost 2 bases and 1 base, in that order; junction bases with no gene match: 10. This CDR3 is built from 18 residues.

The J gene is TRBJ2-5, the V gene TRBV7-2; a possible D gene is TRBD1 (5 bases). Trimming took 7 bases from V and 5 from J, leaving 11 bases between them. CDR3 length equals 12 residues. Per the germline V gene, CDR1 is SGHTA and CDR2 is FQGNSA. The CDR3 sequence is CASKGPGETQYF. CDR3 DNA: TGTGCCAGCAAGGGGCCCGGGGAGACCCAGTACTTC.

The genes are TRBV19 and TRBJ2-7; 9 nucleotides agree with TRBD2. V shed 3 bases and J 4 bases; nucleotides not matched to a gene: 10. CDR1 and CDR2 (germline): LNHDA, SQIVND (reference sequence). This CDR3 contains 16 residues. CDR3 sequence (DNA): TGTGCCAGTAGTATTGCTAGCGGGATAATCCCATACGAGCAGTACTTC. Protein product: CASSIASGIIPYEQYF.

The V gene is TRBV5-1, the J gene TRBJ2-1; 10 bases fit TRBD2. CDR3 length: 15 amino acids. The germline V gene encodes CDR1 SGHRS and CDR2 YFSETQ. The trim removed 3 bases at V and 5 bases at J, leaving 5 bases unmatched. The CDR3 here is CASSSRGTSDNEQFF. Written as DNA, the CDR3 is TGCGCCAGCAGCTCCCGTGGGACTAGCGACAATGAGCAGTTCTTC.

As for this clone: Other DNA sequences within the sample encode an identical CDR3. CDR3: CASSQWTGGYEQYF. In nucleotides, the CDR3 is TGCGCCAGCAGCCAGTGGACAGGGGGCTACGAGCAGTACTTC. The gene calls are TRBV4-3 and TRBJ2-7; 10 bases fit TRBD1. The germline V gene encodes CDR1 LGHNA and CDR2 YSLEER. V lost 3 bases, J lost 3 bases, and 2 bases stayed unmatched. This CDR3 comprises 14 residues.

The rearrangement links TRBV28 to TRBJ2-7, with D maybe TRBD2 (5 bases). V lost 3 bases to trimming and J lost 5 bases, with 17 bases between them. In germline, CDR1 is MDHEN, CDR2 SYDVKM. The CDR3 covers 15 residues. Written as DNA, the CDR3 is TGTGCCAGCAGTTTCGGGGTCAGGTCGATGGACGAGCAGTACTTC. Encoded protein: CASSFGVRSMDEQYF.

This clone was seen a few times. The chain employs TRBV11-2 and TRBJ2-7, with D perhaps matching TRBD2 (6 bases). CDR3 length: 16 amino acids. Per germline, CDR1 SGHAT and CDR2 FQNNGV. Trimming took off 4 bases at V and 3 bases at J, with 19 bases between the two ends. The CDR3 bases are TGTGCCAGCAGCTCTATCCGGGCGGGGTCCTACTACGAGCAGTACTTC. This sequence encodes CASSSIRAGSYYEQYF.

The gene calls are TRBV2 and TRBJ1-4; 10 bases align to TRBD1. CDR1 is SNHLY and CDR2 is FYNNEI in the germline V gene. V shed 7 bases and J 7 bases; nucleotides not matched to a gene: 9. The CDR3 spans 15 residues. The CDR3 nucleotides read TGTGCCAGCAACCCCTGGACAGGGGGGGGTGAAAAACTGTTTTTT. Translating gives CASNPWTGGGEKLFF.